This TCR beta chain was captured in a study of T cell repertoires in cytomegalovirus infection. Looking at the study overall: Based on public TCR beta signatures, there were indications of CMV infection and of a matching HLA type. Study-level findings and limits: Clonotype analysis showed dominance of the ex vivo response by HLA-C-restricted CMV-specific TCR beta clonotypes.

This CDR3 contains 14 residues. Germline loops: CDR1 SGHTA, CDR2 FQGNSA. V dropped 1 base and J dropped 6 bases, with 13 bases sitting between them. A note on this clonotype: Its antigen remains unknown.

TCRdb re-derived calls from the reads in MiXCR, one entry per CDR3 protein. The sample contains around 430,000 distinct CDR3 sequences, about 42% of which appear only once. The clonotype was recovered from a human donor in good health (CMV status not recorded). Some clones in this sample may be carry-over from other donors' samples. V gene TRBV7-2 combines with J gene TRBJ2-7, with unresolved D. The starting material was cultured PBMCs, obtained from culture after CMV antigen stimulation. CDR3 sequence (DNA): TGTGCCAGCAGCTTAGGGCCAGGATCCCTCGAGCAGTACTTC. Protein: CASSLGPGSLEQYF.